Following are 23 T cell receptor beta chains from one sample sequenced in a study of blood T cell repertoires in COVID-19. This table comes from immunoSEQ multiplex PCR, and its TCRdb copy is limited to in-frame clones, with some not included. The table lists tens of thousands of clones, 75% to 90% of them singletons. The sequenced material came from peripheral blood. The receptor set was obtained from a man aged 55 to 70 with COVID-19, enrolled during active disease.

The chain couples TRBV4-3 to TRBJ2-7; D remains ambiguous. V was clipped by 0 bases and J by 0 bases, with 6 bases between them. Germline V gene lookup returns CDR1 LGHNA and CDR2 YSLEER. The CDR3 sequence is 14 residues long. The CDR3 DNA reads as TGCGCCAGCAGCCAAGATCCGAGCTCCTACGAGCAGTACTTC. Amino acids: CASSQDPSSYEQYF.

This clone was detected only once. J is TRBJ1-6 and V is TRBV9; 8 bases align to TRBD1. J was trimmed by 10 bases and V by 4 bases; bases with no gene match: 10. Germline V gene data show CDR1 as SGDLS and CDR2 as YYNGEE. This CDR3 is built from 15 residues. This chain's CDR3 is CASSPSTGARSPLHF. CDR3 nucleotide sequence: TGTGCCAGCAGCCCCTCGACAGGGGCACGGTCACCCCTCCACTTT.

The chain is built from TRBV4-2 and TRBJ2-7; D perhaps matches TRBD2 (6 bases). This CDR3 is 17 amino acids long. The ends were cut back, 0 bases at V and 0 bases at J, with 15 bases in the middle. From germline, CDR1 is LGHNA and CDR2 YNFKEQ. CDR3 region: CASSQDTGLRLSYEQYF. In nucleotides, the CDR3 is TGTGCCAGCAGCCAAGATACAGGACTAAGACTCTCCTACGAGCAGTACTTC.

The rearrangement uses TRBV6-1 and TRBJ1-2, with TRBD1 matching over 8 bases. CDR1 and CDR2 from the germline V gene are MNHNS and SASEGT. The V segment lost 4 bases and the J segment 4 bases; nucleotides outside the gene matches: 11. The CDR3 has 16 residues. The CDR3 reads CASSGGQGWNLYGYTF. The DNA for the CDR3 is TGTGCCAGCAGTGGCGGACAGGGATGGAATCTCTATGGCTACACCTTC.

The chain uses TRBV27 and TRBJ2-5; 12 nucleotides agree with TRBD1. Looked up from germline, CDR1 is MNHEY and CDR2 is SMNVEV (reference sequence). The CDR3 has 15 residues. V gave up 5 bases and J gave up 4 bases; unmatched junction bases: 5. The CDR3 nucleotides are TGTGCCAGCAGTACAGGGACAGGGGGCGTAGAGACCCAGTACTTC. This encodes CASSTGTGGVETQYF.

V usage is TRBV24-1 and J usage is TRBJ2-1, with 7 positions matching TRBD2. V shed 1 base, J shed 4 bases, and the junction held 6 bases outside the gene matches. Germline V gene data show CDR1 as KGHDR and CDR2 as SFDVKD. There are 16 residues in the CDR3. The CDR3 coding sequence is TGTGCCACCAGTGATTTTCCTAGCGGACCATACAATGAGCAGTTCTTC. This encodes CATSDFPSGPYNEQFF.

This clone showed up just once. This rearrangement joins TRBV6-2 or TRBV6-3 to TRBJ1-2; TRBD1 agrees at 7 bases. The V segment lost 0 bases and the J segment 4 bases; nucleotides outside the gene matches: 5. This CDR3 has 15 amino acids. Germline lookup yields CDR1 MNHEY and CDR2 SVGEGT. The DNA of the CDR3 is TGTGCCAGCAGTTACTCCGGACAGGCTGGCTATGGCTACACCTTC. This gives the protein CASSYSGQAGYGYTF.

The chain couples TRBV25-1 to TRBJ2-5; D is possibly TRBD1 (5 bases). The CDR3 extends over 12 amino acids. V gave up 3 bases and J gave up 5 bases, with 7 bases separating them. Germline CDR1 MGHDK, CDR2 SYGVNS. The CDR3 region has the DNA TGTGCCAGCAGTGAGGGGCTGGAGACCCAGTACTTC. Protein sequence: CASSEGLETQYF.

This chain joins TRBV5-1 and TRBJ2-7, with D possibly being TRBD1 (6 bases). The CDR3 has 14 amino acids. The germline CDR1 and CDR2 sequences are SGHRS and YFSETQ. V was pared by 0 bases and J by 1 base, with 8 bases between. The CDR3 is CASSLVGQSYEQYF. CDR3 DNA sequence: TGCGCCAGCAGCTTGGTCGGACAGTCCTACGAGCAGTACTTC.

The chain carries TRBV6-2 or TRBV6-3 and TRBJ2-5; 9 bases are a match to TRBD1. The germline V gene encodes CDR1 MNHEY and CDR2 SVGEGT. The CDR3 length is 14 residues. V dropped 4 bases and J dropped 4; count of bases not matched to a gene: 4. The CDR3 loop reads CASSWTGEGETQYF. DNA for the CDR3: TGTGCCAGCAGTTGGACAGGGGAGGGAGAGACCCAGTACTTC.

The V and J genes are TRBV9 and TRBJ2-2; 10 nucleotides agree with TRBD2. Germline V gene data show CDR1 as SGDLS and CDR2 as YYNGEE. J lost 7 bases, V lost 0 bases, and 6 bases had no gene match. This CDR3 has 16 amino acids. The CDR3 here is CASSVATAGGRGELFF. CDR3 in DNA: TGTGCCAGCAGCGTAGCTACAGCGGGAGGGCGCGGGGAGCTGTTTTTT.

V and J are TRBV28 and TRBJ2-3; TRBD2 matches at 12 bases. Per germline, CDR1 MDHEN and CDR2 SYDVKM. There are 17 residues in the CDR3. With V trimmed by 5 bases and J by 1 base, 7 bases remained unmatched. CDR3 sequence reads: CASSPLLAGGGTDTQYF. DNA of the CDR3: TGTGCCAGCAGTCCGTTACTAGCGGGAGGTGGCACAGATACGCAGTATTTT.

V usage is TRBV6-5 and J usage is TRBJ2-3; maybe TRBD1 (6 bases). The CDR3 is made up of 12 amino acids. Germline CDR1 is MNHEY and CDR2 is SVGAGI. Trimming took 5 bases from V and 5 from J, leaving 8 bases between them. The DNA for the CDR3 is TGTGCCAGCAGTCCAGGGGTAGATACGCAGTATTTT. Translated, it gives CASSPGVDTQYF.

The chain links TRBV7-9 to TRBJ2-3; TRBD2 matches 13 bases. After removal of 6 bases from V and 0 bases from J, the junction contained 9 bases not matched to a gene. There are 18 residues in the CDR3. Germline assignment: CDR1 SEHNR and CDR2 FQNEAQ (reference sequence). The CDR3, as DNA: TGTGCCAGCAGACCCGGACTAGCGGGAGAAAGGAGCACAGATACGCAGTATTTT. It specifies CASRPGLAGERSTDTQYF.

The chain carries TRBV9 and TRBJ2-7; the D gene is possibly TRBD2 (6 bases). V was trimmed by 1 base and J by 4 bases, leaving 12 bases between them. Germline V gene lookup returns CDR1 SGDLS and CDR2 YYNGEE. The CDR3 totals 14 residues. CDR3 DNA sequence: TGTGCCAGCAGCGTATGGGGCGGGATATACGAGCAGTACTTC. Amino acid sequence: CASSVWGGIYEQYF. Full variable domain (missing parts from reference TRBV9 and TRBJ2-7): DSGVTQTPKHLITATGQRVTLRCSPRSGDLSVYWYQQSLDQGLQFLIQYYNGEERAKGNILERFSAQQFPDLHSELNLSSLELGDSALYFCASSVWGGIYEQYFGPGTRLTVT.

The J gene is TRBJ2-1, the V gene TRBV3-1 (or the pseudogene TRBV3-2), with 9 nucleotides matching TRBD2. With 0 bases clipped from V and 14 bases from J, the junction kept 2 bases outside the gene matches. The CDR3 has 12 residues. The germline gives CDR1 LGHDT, CDR2 YNNKEL (reference sequence). In DNA form, the CDR3 reads TGTGCCAGCAGCCAAGATGCGGGAGGGGAGTTCTTC. Protein: CASSQDAGGEFF.

This clone was detected once. The rearrangement links TRBV11-2 to TRBJ2-1, with TRBD1 matching over 10 bases. CDR1 is SGHAT and CDR2 is FQNNGV in the germline V gene. The CDR3 contains 15 residues. V dropped 5 bases and J dropped 5; count of bases not matched to a gene: 6. The CDR3 DNA reads as TGTGCCAGCAGCCTGGACAGGGGGGAAAACAATGAGCAGTTCTTC. Residues: CASSLDRGENNEQFF.

A note on this clone: The same CDR3 also results from other DNA sequences found in this sample. The rearrangement uses TRBV5-1 and TRBJ2-7; 7 positions agree with TRBD2. The CDR3 runs 13 residues. V shed 3 bases and J 4 bases; nucleotides not matched to a gene: 4. CDR1 is SGHRS and CDR2 is YFSETQ in the germline V gene. The CDR3 protein is CASSWGGTYEQYF. The CDR3 nucleotides read TGCGCCAGCAGCTGGGGAGGGACGTACGAGCAGTACTTC.

This chain connects TRBV12-3 or TRBV12-4 to TRBJ1-2; perhaps TRBD1 as D (6 bases). V was clipped by 2 bases and J by 5 bases, with 9 bases between them. The CDR3 is 13 residues long. The CDR3 here is CASSLYRAYGYTF. In DNA, the CDR3 is TGTGCCAGCAGTTTATACAGGGCATATGGCTACACCTTC.

V gene TRBV24-1 combines with J gene TRBJ2-2, with D unclear. The CDR3 is 13 amino acids. Germline V gives CDR1 KGHDR, CDR2 SFDVKD. V was clipped by 6 bases and J by 4 bases, with 8 bases between them. The CDR3 DNA sequence: TGTGCCACCAGTTGGCAAGTCACCGGGGAGCTGTTTTTT. It encodes CATSWQVTGELFF.

V usage is TRBV2 and J usage is TRBJ1-5, with D maybe TRBD1 (6 bases). V was trimmed by 11 bases and J by 5 bases, leaving 16 bases between them. In germline, CDR1 is SNHLY, CDR2 FYNNEI. This CDR3 comprises 13 residues. The CDR3 here is CACQSRGDQPQHF. The CDR3 DNA reads as TGTGCCTGCCAGAGCAGGGGCGATCAGCCCCAGCATTTT.

The rearrangement joins TRBV29-1 to TRBJ2-1, with 10 bases identical to TRBD1. The CDR3 runs to 14 residues. Per germline, CDR1 SQVTM and CDR2 ANQGSEA. Germline trimming cut 6 bases from V and 7 bases from J; bases unmatched to any gene: 9. CDR3 in DNA: TGCAGCGTGGTTCCGGGACAGGGGAATAATGAGCAGTTCTTC. It codes for CSVVPGQGNNEQFF.

This chain links TRBV6-5 with TRBJ1-5; TRBD1 agrees at 8 bases. The CDR3 covers 15 residues. CDR1 and CDR2 (germline): MNHEY, SVGAGI. With V trimmed by 7 bases and J by 1 base, 6 bases remained unmatched. CDR3 sequence: CASTQGAWSNQPQHF. The CDR3 nucleotides are TGTGCCAGCACTCAGGGGGCTTGGAGCAATCAGCCCCAGCATTTT.